What follows are 27 T cell receptor beta chains derived from one specimen sequenced in a study of blood T cell repertoires in COVID-19. Assay used: immunoSEQ multiplex PCR; TCRdb lists only in-frame clones, some missing. The profile shows about 230,000 clones, approximately 85% of them singletons. Sequenced material: peripheral blood. These receptors were obtained from a man aged 40-49 years with acute or convalescent COVID-19.

This chain links TRBV2 with TRBJ1-1, with TRBD1 identical over 7 bases. The CDR3 is made up of 12 amino acids. CDR1 SNHLY and CDR2 FYNNEI come from the germline V gene. J was trimmed by 6 bases and V by 4 bases; bases with no gene match: 2. The CDR3 coding sequence is TGTGCCAGCAGTGGACAGGGCCCTGAAGCTTTCTTT. Protein: CASSGQGPEAFF.

CDR3 coding DNA: TGTGCCAGCAGCTTAAACAGTGGAGATACGCAGTATTTT. Protein: CASSLNSGDTQYF. This rearrangement joins TRBV5-6 to TRBJ2-3; no definite D call. The CDR3 totals 13 residues. With 2 bases removed from V and 5 bases from J, the gap between germline ends came to 9 bases. Germline CDR1 is SGHDT and CDR2 is YYEEEE.

The J gene is TRBJ1-6, the V gene TRBV2; D not certain. V was pared by 6 bases and J by 8 bases, with 17 bases between. Germline V CDR1 and CDR2: SNHLY, FYNNEI. The length of the CDR3 is 15 residues. The CDR3 bases are TGTGCCAGCAGGCCTCTCGGTTTTCGGGATTCACCCCTCCACTTT. As protein: CASRPLGFRDSPLHF.

This rearrangement joins TRBV5-1 to TRBJ1-1; 7 positions match TRBD1. Germline V CDR1 and CDR2: SGHRS, YFSETQ. V gave up 4 bases and J gave up 6 bases; unmatched junction bases: 12. The CDR3 totals 15 residues. CDR3 sequence reads: CASSPSTRQGAEAFF. The CDR3 nucleotides are TGCGCCAGCAGCCCCTCGACCAGACAGGGCGCTGAAGCTTTCTTT.

Written as DNA, the CDR3 is TGTGCCAGCAGTTACGTTGGCGGGGGTATGTCCTACGAGCAGTACTTC. It translates to CASSYVGGGMSYEQYF. J is TRBJ2-7 and V is TRBV6-2 or TRBV6-3; 7 positions match TRBD2. This CDR3 is 16 amino acids long. J lost 1 base, V lost 2 bases, and 8 bases had no gene match. The germline V gene has CDR1 MNHEY and CDR2 SVGEGT.

This chain uses TRBV5-1 with TRBJ1-1; D unresolved. V was trimmed by 2 bases and J by 7 bases, leaving 12 bases between them. The CDR3 runs to 13 residues. The germline gives CDR1 SGHRS, CDR2 YFSETQ. CDR3 in DNA: TGCGCCAGCAGCTTTAGTGTCCGGGATGAAGCTTTCTTT. It translates to CASSFSVRDEAFF.

The rearrangement joins TRBV7-8 to TRBJ1-4; the match to TRBD1 covers 7 bases. CDR1 SGHVS and CDR2 FQNEAQ come from the germline V gene. Trimming at V came to 4 bases and at J to 8 bases, leaving 7 bases not matched to a gene. The CDR3 consists of 14 residues. The CDR3 DNA reads TGTGCCAGCAGCTCAACAGGGGCGGGGGAAAAACTGTTTTTT. Translation gives CASSSTGAGEKLFF.

The rearrangement joins TRBV18 to TRBJ1-2; D remains ambiguous. Germline-derived CDR1 and CDR2 are KGHSH and LQKENI. The CDR3 has 13 amino acids. Trimming took 2 bases from V and 3 from J, leaving 7 bases between them. The CDR3 nucleotides read TGTGCCAGCTCACCAGGGCAGTACTATGGCTACACCTTC. Amino acid sequence: CASSPGQYYGYTF.

The chain is built from TRBV5-4 and TRBJ1-2; D is unclear. The germline V gene has CDR1 SGHNT and CDR2 YYREEE (reference sequence). This CDR3 is built from 14 residues. Trimming removed 4 bases at V and 2 bases at J, with 12 bases between. As DNA, the CDR3 is TGTGCCAGCAGCGTTGAAGGGAGCAACTATGGCTACACCTTC. It codes for CASSVEGSNYGYTF. The full variable domain, with the rest looked up from reference TRBV5-4 and TRBJ1-2, is ETGVTQSPTHLIKTRGQQVTLRCSSQSGHNTVSWYQQALGQGPQFIFQYYREEENGRGNFPPRFSGLQFPNYSSELNVNALELDDSALYLCASSVEGSNYGYTFGSGTRLTVV.

This clone appeared a few times. V usage is TRBV5-4 and J usage is TRBJ2-7; 9 positions match TRBD2. The V gene end was trimmed by 2 bases and the J gene end by 3 bases; junction bases not matched to a gene: 6. This CDR3 is 15 amino acids long. CDR1 and CDR2 (germline): SGHNT, YYREEE (reference sequence). CDR3 in amino acids: CASSFSRGGIYEQYF. DNA for the CDR3: TGTGCCAGCAGCTTCTCGCGGGGGGGGATCTACGAGCAGTACTTC.

V gene TRBV19 combines with J gene TRBJ1-4, with 7 positions matching TRBD1. Germline V gives CDR1 LNHDA, CDR2 SQIVND (reference sequence). There are 14 residues in the CDR3. V was clipped by 2 bases and J by 8 bases; unmatched bases: 5. The CDR3 coding sequence is TGTGCCAGTAGTATAAGACAGGGAAGAGAAAAACTGTTTTTT. This translates into CASSIRQGREKLFF.

The chain recombines TRBV28 with TRBJ2-1; D uncertain. The CDR3 extends over 15 amino acids. CDR1 MDHEN and CDR2 SYDVKM come from the germline V gene. V was trimmed by 3 bases and J by 2 bases, leaving 11 bases between them. CDR3 sequence (DNA): TGTGCCAGCAGTTTTCCGGGTGAGGCCTACAATGAGCAGTTCTTC. Protein: CASSFPGEAYNEQFF. Supplemented by reference TRBV28 and TRBJ2-1, the full variable domain reads DVKVTQSSRYLVKRTGEKVFLECVQDMDHENMFWYRQDPGLGLRLIYFSYDVKMKEKGDIPEGYSVSREKKERFSLILESASTNQTSMYLCASSFPGEAYNEQFFGPGTRLTVL.

The chain combines TRBV19 with TRBJ2-3; the match to TRBD1 covers 9 bases. The CDR3 runs to 15 residues. The V gene end was trimmed by 5 bases and the J gene end by 6 bases; junction bases not matched to a gene: 9. Germline V CDR1 and CDR2: LNHDA, SQIVND (reference sequence). In DNA form, the CDR3 reads TGTGCCAGTAGTCCTGGACAGGGGCCGTGGGATACGCAGTATTTT. It translates to CASSPGQGPWDTQYF.

Here the CDR3 reads CASLTWGVLVGGYTF. For the CDR3, the DNA is TGTGCCAGCCTGACCTGGGGGGTCCTAGTAGGTGGCTACACCTTC. The chain combines TRBV5-6 with TRBJ1-2; TRBD1 is a possible D gene (5 bases). V was pared by 7 bases and J by 7 bases, with 23 bases between. Per germline, CDR1 SGHDT and CDR2 YYEEEE. This CDR3 contains 15 residues.

The chain recombines TRBV6-5 with TRBJ2-7, with 9 positions matching TRBD1. The CDR3 has 14 amino acids. Unmatched junction bases numbered 4, after V lost 5 bases and J lost 2 bases. Per germline, CDR1 MNHEY and CDR2 SVGAGI. The CDR3 is CASSLTGGTYEQYF. The CDR3 nucleotides are TGTGCCAGCAGTCTTACAGGGGGCACCTACGAGCAGTACTTC.

This chain links TRBV5-4 with TRBJ2-1; possibly TRBD1 for D (6 bases). There are 15 residues in the CDR3. Germline values: CDR1 SGHNT, CDR2 YYREEE (reference sequence). V was trimmed by 4 bases and J by 7 bases, leaving 18 bases between them. The CDR3 here is CASSPKNGGQNEQFF. The CDR3 DNA reads TGTGCCAGCAGCCCCAAGAATGGGGGCCAAAATGAGCAGTTCTTC.

Turning to this clone: In the same sample, other DNA sequences code for this CDR3. The V gene is TRBV29-1, the J gene TRBJ2-5; 7 bases are shared with TRBD2. J was trimmed by 2 bases and V by 4 bases; bases with no gene match: 1. This CDR3 comprises 12 residues. The germline gives CDR1 SQVTM, CDR2 ANQGSEA. CDR3 nucleotides: TGCAGCGTTGGGGGGGGTCAAGAGACCCAGTACTTC. Translation: CSVGGGQETQYF.

This rearrangement joins TRBV5-1 to TRBJ1-2, with 8 positions matching TRBD1. J gave up 8 bases and V 8 bases, and 11 bases lay outside the gene matches. Germline values: CDR1 SGHRS, CDR2 YFSETQ. The CDR3 runs 13 residues. The CDR3 loop reads CASFDTGGLGYTF. Here the CDR3 DNA reads TGCGCCAGTTTCGATACAGGGGGGCTGGGCTACACCTTC.

This chain uses TRBV2 with TRBJ1-5; possible D gene TRBD1, 6 bases. From germline, CDR1 is SNHLY and CDR2 FYNNEI. V lost 7 bases, J lost 0 bases, and 10 bases lay in between. The CDR3 length is 14 residues. The CDR3, as DNA: TGTGCCAGCACTGGACAGTATAGCAATCAGCCCCAGCATTTT. Translated: CASTGQYSNQPQHF.

The chain couples TRBV6-6 to TRBJ1-4, with 7 bases fitting TRBD1. CDR1 is MNHNY and CDR2 is SVGAGI in the germline V gene (reference sequence). This CDR3 contains 13 residues. The V gene end was trimmed by 4 bases and the J gene end by 5 bases; junction bases not matched to a gene: 1. This CDR3 reads CASSWDSNEKLFF. The CDR3 DNA sequence: TGTGCCAGCAGTTGGGACAGCAATGAAAAACTGTTTTTT.

The chain links TRBV6-2 or TRBV6-3 to TRBJ1-5, with a possible D match to TRBD1 (6 bases). Per the germline V gene, CDR1 is MNHEY and CDR2 is SVGEGT. Trimming took 6 bases from V and 5 from J, leaving 11 bases between them. CDR3 size: 13 residues. The CDR3 DNA is TGTGCCAGCAGCCCGGACAGCTATCAGCCCCAGCATTTT. Its protein product is CASSPDSYQPQHF.

The chain joins TRBV10-3 to TRBJ1-2, with a weak D call TRBD1 (6 bases). Germline CDR1 is ENHRY and CDR2 is SYGVKD. The CDR3 sequence is 12 residues long. Trimming removed 2 bases from V and 7 bases from J, with 8 bases in between. CDR3 residues: CAISEPRGGYTF. For the CDR3, the DNA is TGTGCCATCAGTGAGCCCAGGGGTGGCTACACCTTC.

This clone has more than one count but fewer than ten. The chain combines TRBV5-4 with TRBJ1-3; D might be TRBD1 (6 bases). Trimming stripped 1 base from V and 4 bases from J, with 12 bases between. The CDR3 loop spans 15 amino acids. Germline values: CDR1 SGHNT, CDR2 YYREEE (reference sequence). CDR3: CASSLNSGAGNTIYF. CDR3 DNA sequence: TGTGCCAGCAGCTTGAATTCAGGGGCCGGAAACACCATATATTTT.

The chain joins TRBV24-1 to TRBJ1-3; 8 nucleotides agree with TRBD1. This CDR3 has 20 residues. Germline CDR1 reads KGHDR; CDR2 reads SFDVKD. J gave up 0 bases and V 3 bases, and 15 bases lay outside the gene matches. The CDR3 DNA sequence: TGTGCCACCAGTGATGGCTTGGCAGGGGGCCCCCTCTTCTCTGGAAACACCATATATTTT. Residues: CATSDGLAGGPLFSGNTIYF.

This sequence joins TRBV7-9 and TRBJ1-1; D unresolved. CDR3 length: 13 amino acids. Trimming stripped 3 bases from V and 3 bases from J, with 8 bases between. In germline, CDR1 is SEHNR, CDR2 FQNEAQ (reference sequence). The CDR3 nucleotides are TGTGCCAGCAGCTTTAGTACAGACACTGAAGCTTTCTTT. It translates to CASSFSTDTEAFF.

In its sample, this clone was seen a few times. V usage is TRBV6-5 and J usage is TRBJ1-1; 8 bases are shared with TRBD1. The CDR3 runs to 14 residues. V lost 5 bases, J lost 6 bases, and 8 bases stayed unmatched. Germline values: CDR1 MNHEY, CDR2 SVGAGI. CDR3 nucleotide sequence: TGTGCCAGCAGTCGCACCGGGACAGGAGCTGAAGCTTTCTTT. Its translation: CASSRTGTGAEAFF.

This chain joins TRBV7-9 and TRBJ2-1, with D possibly being TRBD2 (5 bases). V was shortened by 7 bases and J by 1 base, with 11 bases between the two germline ends. Germline CDR1 and CDR2: SEHNR and FQNEAQ (reference sequence). The CDR3 length is 14 residues. The CDR3 DNA is TGTGCCAGCAATTCCGGACTTTCCTACAATGAGCAGTTCTTC. Translated: CASNSGLSYNEQFF.